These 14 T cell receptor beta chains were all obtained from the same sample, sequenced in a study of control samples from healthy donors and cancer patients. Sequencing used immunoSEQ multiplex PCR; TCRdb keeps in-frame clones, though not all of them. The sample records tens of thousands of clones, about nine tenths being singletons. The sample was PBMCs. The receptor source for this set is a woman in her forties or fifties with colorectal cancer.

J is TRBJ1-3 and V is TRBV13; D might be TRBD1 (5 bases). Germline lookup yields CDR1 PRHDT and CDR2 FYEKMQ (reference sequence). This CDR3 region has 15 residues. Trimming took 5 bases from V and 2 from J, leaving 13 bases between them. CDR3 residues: CASSLLGGAGNTIYF. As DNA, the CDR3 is TGTGCCAGCAGCCTCCTGGGGGGAGCTGGAAACACCATATATTTT.

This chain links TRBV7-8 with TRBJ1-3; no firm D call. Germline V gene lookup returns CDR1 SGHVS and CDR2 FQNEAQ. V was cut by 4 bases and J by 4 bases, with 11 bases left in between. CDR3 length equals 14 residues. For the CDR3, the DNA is TGTGCCAGCAGCTCGACGGGAGAAGGAAACACCATATATTTT. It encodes CASSSTGEGNTIYF.

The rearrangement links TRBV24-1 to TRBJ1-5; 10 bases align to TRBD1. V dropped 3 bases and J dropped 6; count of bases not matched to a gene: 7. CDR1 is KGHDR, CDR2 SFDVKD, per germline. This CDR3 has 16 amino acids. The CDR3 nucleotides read TGTGCCACCAGTGATGCGACAGGGGGCTCGACTCAGCCCCAGCATTTT. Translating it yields CATSDATGGSTQPQHF.

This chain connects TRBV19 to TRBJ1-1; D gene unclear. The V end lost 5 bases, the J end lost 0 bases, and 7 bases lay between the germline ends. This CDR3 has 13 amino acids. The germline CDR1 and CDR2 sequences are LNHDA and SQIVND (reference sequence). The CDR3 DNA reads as TGTGCCAGTAGTGTTACAGTGAACACTGAAGCTTTCTTT. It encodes CASSVTVNTEAFF. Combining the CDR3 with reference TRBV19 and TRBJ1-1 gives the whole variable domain DGGITQSPKYLFRKEGQNVTLSCEQNLNHDAMYWYRQDPGQGLRLIYYSQIVNDFQKGDIAEGYSVSREKKESFPLTVTSAQKNPTAFYLCASSVTVNTEAFFGQGTRLTVV.

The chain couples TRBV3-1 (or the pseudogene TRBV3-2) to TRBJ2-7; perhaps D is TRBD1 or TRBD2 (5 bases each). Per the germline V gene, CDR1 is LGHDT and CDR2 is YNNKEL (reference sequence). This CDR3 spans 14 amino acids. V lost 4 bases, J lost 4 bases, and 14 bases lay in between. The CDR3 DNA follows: TGTGCCAGCAGCCGGACATTACGGGAATACGAGCAGTACGTC. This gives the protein CASSRTLREYEQYV.

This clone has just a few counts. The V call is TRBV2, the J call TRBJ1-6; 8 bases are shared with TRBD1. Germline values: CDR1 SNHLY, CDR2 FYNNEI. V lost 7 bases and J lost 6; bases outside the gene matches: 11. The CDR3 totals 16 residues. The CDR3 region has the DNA TGTGCCAGCACGGAAGGGCAGGGGGCGGGTAATTCACCCCTCCACTTT. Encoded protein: CASTEGQGAGNSPLHF.

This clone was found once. CDR3 in amino acids: CASSRGEGNLYEQYV. As DNA, the CDR3 is TGCGCCAGCAGCCGAGGGGAAGGGAATCTCTACGAGCAGTACGTC. This rearrangement joins TRBV5-1 to TRBJ2-7, with D perhaps being TRBD1 or TRBD2 (5 bases each). CDR1 and CDR2 (germline): SGHRS, YFSETQ. Trimming shortened V by 4 bases and J by 3 bases, and 17 bases separated the two germline ends. This CDR3 contains 15 residues.

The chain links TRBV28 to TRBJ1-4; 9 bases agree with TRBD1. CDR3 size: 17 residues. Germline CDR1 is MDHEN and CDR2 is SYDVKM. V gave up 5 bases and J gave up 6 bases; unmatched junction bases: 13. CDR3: CASSHSGQGRGDEKLFF. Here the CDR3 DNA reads TGTGCCAGCAGTCATAGCGGACAGGGGCGCGGGGATGAAAAACTGTTTTTT.

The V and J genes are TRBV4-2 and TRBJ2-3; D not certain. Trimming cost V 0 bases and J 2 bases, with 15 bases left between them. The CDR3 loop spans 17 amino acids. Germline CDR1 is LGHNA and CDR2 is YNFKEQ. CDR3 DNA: TGTGCCAGCAGCCAAGAGATGATAGGACCCAACACAGATACGCAGTATTTT. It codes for CASSQEMIGPNTDTQYF.

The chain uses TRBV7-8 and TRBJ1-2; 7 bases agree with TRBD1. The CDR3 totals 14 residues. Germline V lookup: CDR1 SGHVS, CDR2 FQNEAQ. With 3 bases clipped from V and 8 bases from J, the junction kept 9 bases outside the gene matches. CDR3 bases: TGTGCCAGCAGCTTTGACAGGGAAAATAGGGGCTACACCTTC. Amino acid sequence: CASSFDRENRGYTF.

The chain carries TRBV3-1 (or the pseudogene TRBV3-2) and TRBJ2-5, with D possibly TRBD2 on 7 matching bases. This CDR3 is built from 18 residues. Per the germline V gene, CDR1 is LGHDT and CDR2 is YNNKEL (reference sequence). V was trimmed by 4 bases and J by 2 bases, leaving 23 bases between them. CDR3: CASSPGGGGVGDQETQYF. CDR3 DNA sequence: TGTGCCAGCAGCCCCGGGGGAGGGGGAGTCGGAGATCAAGAGACCCAGTACTTC.

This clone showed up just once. The CDR3 DNA reads as TGTGCCAGCAGTTACGTGGACTATGGCTACACCTTC. It is translated as CASSYVDYGYTF. The V call is TRBV6-6, the J call TRBJ1-2, with unresolved D. The germline V gene encodes CDR1 MNHNY and CDR2 SVGAGI (reference sequence). The CDR3 runs to 12 residues. V was cut by 2 bases and J by 3 bases, with 4 bases left in between.

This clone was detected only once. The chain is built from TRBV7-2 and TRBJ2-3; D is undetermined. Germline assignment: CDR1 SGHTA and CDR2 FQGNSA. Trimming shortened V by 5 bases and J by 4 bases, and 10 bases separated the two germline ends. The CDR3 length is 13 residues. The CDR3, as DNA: TGTGCCAGCAGCCCCACAGCAGCAGATACGCAGTATTTT. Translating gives CASSPTAADTQYF.

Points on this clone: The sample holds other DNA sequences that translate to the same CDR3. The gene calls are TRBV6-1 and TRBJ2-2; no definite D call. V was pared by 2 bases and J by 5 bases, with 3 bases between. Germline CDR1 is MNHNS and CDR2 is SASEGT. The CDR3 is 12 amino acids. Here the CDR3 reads CASSETTGELFF. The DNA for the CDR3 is TGTGCCAGCAGTGAAACGACCGGGGAGCTGTTTTTT.